This T cell receptor beta chain is drawn from a study of blood T cell repertoires in COVID-19. Overall study context: COVID-19 samples collected from the United States, Italy and Spain covered acute and convalescent phases. T cells, B-cell-depleted T cells, or PBMCs supplied cDNA or gDNA.

As originally analysed: Estimated nucleated cell counts came from reference gene primer amplification. Generated by immunoSEQ multiplex PCR, the TCRdb table keeps only in-frame clones and is missing some. V and J calls and clone size follow that table, whereas D and trimming were derived from the DNA. Of about 180,000 clones listed, around 80% are singletons. Enrollment of patients from Seattle took place during active infection, with longitudinal follow-up. The sequence came from a woman of 80 years or more with COVID-19, enrolled during active disease. The sample consisted of peripheral blood.

CDR3 nucleotides: TGTGCCAGCAGTTACGGGACAGGGGCCTACAATGAGCAGTTCTTC. This gives the protein CASSYGTGAYNEQFF. The J gene is TRBJ2-1, the V gene TRBV6-5; 10 bases fit TRBD1. Unmatched junction bases numbered 0, after V lost 2 bases and J lost 2 bases. The length of the CDR3 is 15 residues. Germline V gene lookup returns CDR1 MNHEY and CDR2 SVGAGI.